These 22 T cell receptor beta chains were sequenced from one sample in a study of T cells after yellow fever vaccination. MiXCR, run by TCRdb on the 5' RACE reads, gives a single entry per CDR3 protein. The data hold 350,000 to 450,000 distinct CDR3 sequences, with about 6.2% observed a single time. The sample was PBMCs, taken 5 days after the yellow fever booster vaccination. The receptors derive from a young man who received the YFV17D yellow fever vaccine.

This clonotype was observed a few times. V usage is TRBV9 and J usage is TRBJ2-2; 8 bases match TRBD2. The CDR3 has 17 residues. The trim removed 0 bases at V and 6 bases at J, leaving 10 bases unmatched. The V gene's germline CDR1 is SGDLS and CDR2 YYNGEE. This chain's CDR3 is CASSVGGGRNLAGELFF. The CDR3 region has the DNA TGTGCCAGCAGCGTAGGAGGCGGGAGGAACCTCGCCGGGGAGCTGTTTTTT.

This clonotype was detected ten times or more. The rearrangement links TRBV14 to TRBJ1-1; unclear D gene. V lost 4 bases and J 0 bases, leaving 6 bases between the germline ends. The CDR3 sequence is 13 residues long. The germline V gene has CDR1 SGHDN and CDR2 FVKESK. The CDR3 nucleotides are TGTGCCAGCAGCCCCCAAATGAACACTGAAGCTTTCTTT. It translates to CASSPQMNTEAFF.

This clonotype showed up just a few times. The rearrangement links TRBV14 to TRBJ2-3, with unresolved D. Looked up from germline, CDR1 is SGHDN and CDR2 is FVKESK. The CDR3 spans 13 residues. V lost 4 bases and J lost 0, with 5 bases in between. The CDR3 nucleotides are TGTGCCAGCAGCCGATTTAGCACAGATACGCAGTATTTT. Protein: CASSRFSTDTQYF.

This clonotype was found a few times. This chain uses TRBV19 with TRBJ2-5; perhaps TRBD2 as D (6 bases). The CDR3 runs 14 residues. V was shortened by 9 bases and J by 2 bases, with 16 bases between the two germline ends. Germline values: CDR1 LNHDA, CDR2 SQIVND (reference sequence). The CDR3 spells CASHHMGRQETQYF. CDR3 DNA: TGTGCCAGCCACCACATGGGGAGGCAAGAGACCCAGTACTTC.

The genes are TRBV10-1 and TRBJ2-3; D may be TRBD2 (6 bases). V gave up 0 bases and J gave up 1 base, with 8 bases separating them. The CDR3 is 15 residues long. From germline, CDR1 is WNHNN and CDR2 SYGVQD (reference sequence). The CDR3 protein is CASSESGGRTDTQYF. The CDR3 DNA reads TGCGCCAGCAGTGAGTCCGGGGGACGCACAGATACGCAGTATTTT.

The CDR3 loop reads CASTDREGLVLYF. The CDR3 DNA reads TGTGCCAGCACCGATCGGGAGGGCCTTGTTTTGTACTTC. The chain couples TRBV12-3 or TRBV12-4 to TRBJ2-7; the match to TRBD2 covers 8 bases. CDR3 size: 13 residues. Trimming removed 7 bases from V and 12 bases from J; junction bases left unmatched: 14.

This clonotype was seen at least ten times. The J gene is TRBJ2-3, the V gene TRBV5-1, with 11 bases lining up with TRBD2. Trimming cost V 1 base and J 2 bases; bases outside gene matches: 3. The CDR3 runs to 16 residues. Germline CDR1 reads SGHRS; CDR2 reads YFSETQ. CDR3 sequence (DNA): TGCGCCAGCAGCTTGAGGGGACTAGCGGTCACAGATACGCAGTATTTT. Translation gives CASSLRGLAVTDTQYF.

This clonotype appeared a few times. The chain recombines TRBV29-1 with TRBJ1-2, with D unclear. Germline V gives CDR1 SQVTM, CDR2 ANQGSEA. With 0 bases removed from V and 8 bases from J, the gap between germline ends came to 4 bases. The CDR3 totals 10 residues. The CDR3 bases are TGCAGCGTTGAAGAATCCGGCTACACCTTC. It is translated as CSVEESGYTF.

This clonotype was detected many times. The chain carries TRBV20-1 and TRBJ1-1; possible D gene TRBD1, 5 bases. The V gene lost 3 bases and the J gene lost 10 bases, with 12 bases spanning the gap. This CDR3 is built from 11 residues. Germline V lookup: CDR1 DFQATT, CDR2 SNEGSKA (reference sequence). The chain's CDR3 is CSASGGEGAFF. CDR3 DNA sequence: TGCAGTGCTAGCGGGGGGGAGGGAGCTTTCTTT.

This rearrangement joins TRBV20-1 to TRBJ2-7; 11 positions match TRBD1. Per the germline V gene, CDR1 is DFQATT and CDR2 is SNEGSKA (reference sequence). V shed 2 bases and J 4 bases; nucleotides not matched to a gene: 7. This CDR3 comprises 15 residues. The CDR3 loop is CSARRGQGVGYEQYF. The CDR3 DNA sequence: TGCAGTGCTAGACGGGGACAGGGGGTTGGGTACGAGCAGTACTTC.

The DNA of the CDR3 is TGTGCCACCAGTGAATCTCTCGGCGGGCCAGATACGCAGTATTTT. Protein: CATSESLGGPDTQYF. The V call is TRBV24-1, the J call TRBJ2-3; D perhaps matches TRBD2 (5 bases). The CDR3 extends over 15 amino acids. Trimming left V 4 bases short and J 4 bases short, with 14 bases between. Germline values: CDR1 KGHDR, CDR2 SFDVKD.

The chain has TRBV18 and TRBJ2-2; D is undetermined. Trimming cost V 3 bases and J 3 bases, with 8 bases left between them. This CDR3 is built from 14 residues. Per germline, CDR1 KGHSH and CDR2 LQKENI. The CDR3 region is CASSPSGYTGELFF. CDR3 bases: TGTGCCAGCTCACCGTCAGGTTACACCGGGGAGCTGTTTTTT.

This clonotype was counted only a few times. The chain joins TRBV10-3 to TRBJ2-7, with 9 bases matching TRBD2. The CDR3 runs 12 residues. CDR1 is ENHRY and CDR2 is SYGVKD in the germline V gene. The ends lost 8 bases at V and 3 bases at J; junction bases unmatched: 2. The chain's CDR3 is CAIASGIYEQYF. The DNA of the CDR3 is TGTGCCATCGCTAGCGGGATCTACGAGCAGTACTTC.

There are many counts of this clonotype. The chain links TRBV12-3 or TRBV12-4 to TRBJ2-2; no clear D gene. This CDR3 is 14 amino acids long. The V end lost 5 bases, the J end lost 3 bases, and 10 bases lay between the germline ends. The CDR3 nucleotides read TGTGCCAGCAGTCCTACCTTGGACACCGGGGAGCTGTTTTTT. Translation gives CASSPTLDTGELFF.

In this sample, this clonotype turned up a few times. J is TRBJ2-1 and V is TRBV12-3 or TRBV12-4, with 8 bases identical to TRBD2. With V trimmed by 5 bases and J by 5 bases, 11 bases remained unmatched. This CDR3 region has 16 residues. This CDR3 reads CASSRRSSGSDNEQFF. The CDR3 DNA is TGTGCCAGCAGTCGACGATCTAGCGGGTCGGACAATGAGCAGTTCTTC.

In this sample, this clonotype turned up a few times. V is TRBV20-1 and J is TRBJ2-5; perhaps TRBD2 as D (6 bases). The germline V gene encodes CDR1 DFQATT and CDR2 SNEGSKA (reference sequence). V lost 2 bases, J lost 4 bases, and 29 bases lay in between. The CDR3 extends over 19 amino acids. The CDR3 DNA is TGCAGTGCTAGACCAACCAGGTGGCGGAGCCATCAGGGAGGAGAGACCCAGTACTTC. It specifies CSARPTRWRSHQGGETQYF.

This clonotype was recorded at least ten times. This sequence joins TRBV2 and TRBJ2-7; weak D call: TRBD2 (5 bases). The CDR3 is 13 residues long. Germline values: CDR1 SNHLY, CDR2 FYNNEI. The V gene lost 7 bases and the J gene lost 2 bases, with 12 bases spanning the gap. CDR3 loop: CASKLREPYEQYF. CDR3 sequence (DNA): TGTGCCAGCAAACTAAGGGAGCCCTACGAGCAGTACTTC.

V is TRBV6-6 and J is TRBJ2-5, with D unresolved. CDR1 is MNHNY and CDR2 is SVGAGI in the germline V gene (reference sequence). Trimming shortened V by 4 bases and J by 6 bases, and 3 bases separated the two germline ends. The CDR3 extends over 10 amino acids. DNA for the CDR3: TGTGCCAGCAGTTCGCAGACCCAGTACTTC. The encoded protein is CASSSQTQYF.

With respect to this clonotype: A much larger clone lies a single base off, so this may be a read error. V is TRBV7-2 and J is TRBJ1-1; D unresolved. This CDR3 comprises 12 residues. Germline CDR1 is SGHTA and CDR2 is FQGNSA. CDR3 coding DNA: TGTGCCAGCAGCTTAGTTTCCACTGAAGCTATCTTT. Amino acids: CASSLVSTEAIF.

This clonotype has a handful of counts. The V and J genes are TRBV6-2 or TRBV6-3 and TRBJ1-1, with D unresolved. This CDR3 has 14 residues. The germline CDR1 and CDR2 sequences are MNHEY and SVGEGT. V lost 6 bases and J 1 base, leaving 12 bases between the germline ends. CDR3 loop: CASSPGNGNTEAFF. The CDR3 bases are TGTGCCAGCAGCCCCGGTAATGGGAACACTGAAGCTTTCTTT.

The J gene is TRBJ2-7, the V gene TRBV18; D tentatively reads TRBD1 or TRBD2 (7 bases each). This CDR3 has 14 residues. Germline V gene data show CDR1 as KGHSH and CDR2 as LQKENI. With 5 bases removed from V and 1 base from J, the gap between germline ends came to 12 bases. The CDR3 coding sequence is TGTGCCAGCTCAACCAGGGGGGGGTCCTACGAGCAGTACTTC. Residues: CASSTRGGSYEQYF. Based on the CDR3 plus reference TRBV18 and TRBJ2-7, the full variable domain is NAGVMQNPRHLVRRRGQEARLRCSPMKGHSHVYWYRQLPEEGLKFMVYLQKENIIDESGMPKERFSAEFPKEGPSILRIQQVVRGDSAAYFCASSTRGGSYEQYFGPGTRLTVT.

The chain joins TRBV29-1 to TRBJ1-2; D gene unclear. Between the trimmed V and J ends, which lost 4 bases and 6 bases, there was a span of 12 bases. CDR3 length equals 12 residues. CDR1 is SQVTM and CDR2 is ANQGSEA in the germline V gene. CDR3 nucleotide sequence: TGCAGCGTTGGTGGTGGAAAAGATGGCTACACCTTC. It specifies CSVGGGKDGYTF.